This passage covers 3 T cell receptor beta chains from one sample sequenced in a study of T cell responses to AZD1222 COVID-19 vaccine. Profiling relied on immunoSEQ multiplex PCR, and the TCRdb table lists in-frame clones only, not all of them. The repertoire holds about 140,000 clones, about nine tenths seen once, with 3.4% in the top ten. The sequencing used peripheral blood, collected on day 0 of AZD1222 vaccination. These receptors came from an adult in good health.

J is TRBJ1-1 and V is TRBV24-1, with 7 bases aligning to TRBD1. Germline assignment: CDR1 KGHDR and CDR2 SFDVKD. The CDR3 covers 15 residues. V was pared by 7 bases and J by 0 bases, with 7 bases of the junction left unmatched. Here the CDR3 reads CATSTGTDMNTEAFF. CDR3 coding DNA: TGTGCCACCAGCACCGGGACAGATATGAACACTGAAGCTTTCTTT.

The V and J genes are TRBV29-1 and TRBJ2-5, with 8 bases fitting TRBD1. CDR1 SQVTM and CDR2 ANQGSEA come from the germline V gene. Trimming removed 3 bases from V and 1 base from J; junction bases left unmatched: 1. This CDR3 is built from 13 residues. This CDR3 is CSVEGTGQETQYF. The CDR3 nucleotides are TGCAGCGTTGAGGGGACAGGCCAAGAGACCCAGTACTTC.

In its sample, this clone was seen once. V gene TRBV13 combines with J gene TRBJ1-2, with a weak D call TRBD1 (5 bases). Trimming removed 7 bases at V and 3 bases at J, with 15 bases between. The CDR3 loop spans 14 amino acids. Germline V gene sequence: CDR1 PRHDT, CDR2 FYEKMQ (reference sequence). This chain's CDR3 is CASTNVGLYYGYTF. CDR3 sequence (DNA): TGTGCCAGCACAAACGTGGGGCTATACTATGGCTACACCTTC.